What follows are 11 T cell receptor beta chains derived from one specimen sequenced in a study of control samples from healthy donors and cancer patients. Here immunoSEQ multiplex PCR was the method, and the copy in TCRdb shows in-frame clones only, minus some. The sample contains about 190,000 clones, 90% to 95% of which appear only once. The sequenced material came from blood. The receptors stem from a man aged 25-45 years in good health.

The chain carries TRBV6-2 or TRBV6-3 and TRBJ1-6; D is uncertain. Trimming shortened V by 2 bases and J by 2 bases, and 16 bases separated the two germline ends. Looked up from germline, CDR1 is MNHEY and CDR2 is SVGEGT. The CDR3 runs to 18 residues. The CDR3 is CASSYDSPSRTYNSPLHF. The CDR3 nucleotides are TGTGCCAGCAGTTACGACTCCCCCTCCCGGACCTATAATTCACCCCTCCACTTT.

The chain couples TRBV3-1 (or the pseudogene TRBV3-2) to TRBJ2-3; no firm D call. From germline, CDR1 is LGHDT and CDR2 YNNKEL (reference sequence). V dropped 0 bases and J dropped 1 base, with 8 bases sitting between them. The CDR3 is 15 amino acids. CDR3 nucleotide sequence: TGTGCCAGCAGCCAAGAACGGCCCCGCACAGATACGCAGTATTTT. Translated: CASSQERPRTDTQYF.

This clone was found once. The V call is TRBV12-5, the J call TRBJ2-3; possibly TRBD2 for D (5 bases). The V and J ends lost 2 bases and 2 bases respectively, with 8 bases between them. The length of the CDR3 is 14 residues. From germline, CDR1 is LGHNT and CDR2 FRNRAP. This CDR3 reads CASGLFGVTDTQYF. In nucleotides, the CDR3 is TGTGCTAGTGGTTTGTTCGGGGTCACAGATACGCAGTATTTT.

CDR3 nucleotides: TGTGCCAGCAGCGACGCGGGACTAGCGGCATACTTC. Encoded protein: CASSDAGLAAYF. The gene calls are TRBV7-9 and TRBJ2-7, with 11 positions matching TRBD2. J lost 13 bases, V lost 5 bases, and 7 bases had no gene match. CDR1 SEHNR and CDR2 FQNEAQ come from the germline V gene (reference sequence). The CDR3 consists of 12 residues.

V is TRBV4-1 and J is TRBJ1-5; D is ambiguous. Germline V gives CDR1 MGHRA, CDR2 YSYEKL. There are 17 residues in the CDR3. The germline V and J ends were trimmed by 3 bases and 1 base, with 16 bases remaining between them. CDR3 in amino acids: CASSQEGPGSSNQPQHF. The CDR3 coding sequence is TGCGCCAGCAGCCAGGAAGGACCGGGAAGCAGCAATCAGCCCCAGCATTTT.

The chain links TRBV7-6 to TRBJ1-4; the D gene is possibly TRBD1 (5 bases). The CDR3 has 14 residues. Trimming took off 2 bases at V and 5 bases at J, with 9 bases between the two ends. Germline V gene sequence: CDR1 SGHVS, CDR2 FNYEAQ. CDR3: CASSLPGTNEKLFF. CDR3 DNA sequence: TGTGCCAGCAGCTTACCAGGGACCAATGAAAAACTGTTTTTT.

This clone was recorded only once. The chain couples TRBV25-1 to TRBJ1-1; the D gene is possibly TRBD1 (5 bases). Trimming removed 2 bases at V and 1 base at J, with 11 bases between. The length of the CDR3 is 15 residues. The germline gives CDR1 MGHDK, CDR2 SYGVNS. CDR3 in amino acids: CASSENPGPNTEAFF. DNA of the CDR3: TGTGCCAGCAGTGAAAATCCAGGGCCGAACACTGAAGCTTTCTTT. Looking up the rest from reference TRBV25-1 and TRBJ1-1 gives the full variable domain: EADIYQTPRYLVIGTGKKITLECSQTMGHDKMYWYQQDPGMELHLIHYSYGVNSTEKGDLSSESTVSRIRTEHFPLTLESARPSHTSQYLCASSENPGPNTEAFFGQGTRLTVV.

This chain's CDR3 is CASSQSGTGHQPQHF. The DNA for the CDR3 is TGTGCCAGCAGCCAATCGGGAACAGGTCATCAGCCCCAGCATTTT. The chain has TRBV16 and TRBJ1-5, with D possibly TRBD1 on 5 matching bases. Germline CDR1 and CDR2: KGHSY and FQNENV. The CDR3 length is 15 residues. Trimming took off 0 bases at V and 5 bases at J, with 11 bases between the two ends.

The V and J genes are TRBV28 and TRBJ1-3; D unresolved. The length of the CDR3 is 12 residues. Looked up from germline, CDR1 is MDHEN and CDR2 is SYDVKM. V lost 2 bases and J 8 bases, leaving 7 bases between the germline ends. This CDR3 reads CASSLGPDTIYF. In DNA form, the CDR3 reads TGTGCCAGCAGTTTAGGGCCAGACACCATATATTTT.

The V call is TRBV9, the J call TRBJ1-3, with D possibly being TRBD1 (5 bases). Per the germline V gene, CDR1 is SGDLS and CDR2 is YYNGEE. There are 16 residues in the CDR3. The V gene lost 5 bases and the J gene lost 0 bases, with 15 bases spanning the gap. The CDR3 region is CASRPDDRPSGNTIYF. DNA for the CDR3: TGTGCCAGCAGACCGGACGACAGACCCTCTGGAAACACCATATATTTT.

The chain employs TRBV5-8 and TRBJ1-6; D is unresolved. CDR3 length: 14 residues. Looked up from germline, CDR1 is SGHTS and CDR2 is YDEGEE. Trimming cost V 6 bases and J 9 bases, with 16 bases left between them. CDR3 in amino acids: CASTSPGLSSPLHF. The CDR3 DNA reads TGTGCCAGCACTTCTCCGGGGTTAAGTTCACCCCTCCACTTT.